This TCR beta chain was sequenced in a study of blood T cells in healthy people across ages. The germline V gene encodes CDR1 MNHEY and CDR2 SVGAGI. The CDR3 has 17 amino acids. A J-beta primer mix and a sample-barcoded 5' primer were used in a second PCR of about 6 to 12 cycles. All cDNA molecules were each tagged by a template-switch adaptor with 12 random nucleotides. A single record per CDR3 protein comes from TCRdb applying MiXCR to the 5' RACE reads. The profile covers about 580,000 distinct CDR3 sequences, with around 50% appearing a single time and around 24% taken by the ten largest. The TCR sequence derives from a man aged 80 or over in good health. The chain has TRBV6-5 and TRBJ2-7; 10 bases fit TRBD2. Matching the DNA end better, TRBJ2-5 makes the J call doubtful. The sample was blood. The CDR3 sequence is CASSSNSGTSDQETQYF. CDR3 in DNA: TGTGCCAGCAGTTCTAACTCCGGGACTAGCGACCAAGAGACCCAGTACTTC.